This entry is about one TCR beta chain. No antigen is known for it. This sample was taken from a study of CXCR3-negative and CXCR3-positive naive CD8 T cells. In the study overall: The study obtained 140 million or so TRB reads, about 1.5 +/- 0.3 million per library.

CDR1 is SGHTA and CDR2 is FQGTGA in the germline V gene. This CDR3 has 13 amino acids. Broader study findings: Naive subsets expressed similar surface CD5; TRB CDR3 features served to infer TCR strength. Whereas memory cells differed, naive CXCR3-negative and CXCR3-positive cells shared similar TRBV-TRBJ usage.

Via 5' RACE with UMI labels, TRB cDNA libraries were prepared. TCRdb reanalyzed the 5' RACE reads and collapses them to one entry per CDR3 protein, without DNA. This sample's clone table lists approximately 52,000 distinct CDR3 sequences. The V gene is TRBV7-3, the J gene TRBJ2-1; TCRdb names TRBD1, which stays unverified in the absence of DNA. The TCR originated in a human donor in good health. Some clones in this sample may be carry-over from other donors' samples. The sequenced sample was memory CD8+ T cells from blood. The CDR3 here is CASSSTGYDEQFF.